This TCR beta chain was sequenced in a study of cytotoxic CD8 clonotypes in ibrutinib-treated CLL. Whole-study context: The study recorded mean values of approximately 260,000 productive templates and tens of thousands of productive rearrangements per sample.

Sequencing was performed with immunoSEQ multiplex PCR; in TCRdb, only in-frame clones are kept and a portion is missing. This table holds about 68,000 clones, about nine tenths found once. J gave up 1 base and V 5 bases, and 6 bases lay outside the gene matches. CDR1 is MGHRA and CDR2 is YSYEKL in the germline V gene. This CDR3 comprises 16 residues. This material consisted of PBMCs, taken after 12 months of ibrutinib treatment. This sequence was found in a human donor with chronic lymphocytic leukemia. The chain has TRBV4-1 and TRBJ2-3; TRBD1 agrees at 10 bases. CDR3 DNA: TGCGCCAGCAGCATACGACAGGGGGCGGGCACAGATACGCAGTATTTT. Its protein product is CASSIRQGAGTDTQYF.